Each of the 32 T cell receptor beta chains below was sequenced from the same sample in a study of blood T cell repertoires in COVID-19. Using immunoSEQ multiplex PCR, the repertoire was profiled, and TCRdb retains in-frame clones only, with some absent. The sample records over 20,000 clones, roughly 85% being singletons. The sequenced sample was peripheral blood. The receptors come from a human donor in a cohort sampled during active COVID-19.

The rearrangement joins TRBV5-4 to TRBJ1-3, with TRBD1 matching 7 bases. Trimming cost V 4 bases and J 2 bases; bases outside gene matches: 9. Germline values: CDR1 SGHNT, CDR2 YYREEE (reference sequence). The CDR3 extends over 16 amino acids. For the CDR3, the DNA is TGTGCCAGCAGCGCCGAACAGGGGACGGCTGGAAACACCATATATTTT. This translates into CASSAEQGTAGNTIYF. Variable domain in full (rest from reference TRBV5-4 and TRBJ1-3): ETGVTQSPTHLIKTRGQQVTLRCSSQSGHNTVSWYQQALGQGPQFIFQYYREEENGRGNFPPRFSGLQFPNYSSELNVNALELDDSALYLCASSAEQGTAGNTIYFGEGSWLTVV.

The CDR3: CASSLGSGQANYGYTF. The CDR3 DNA follows: TGCGCCAGCAGCTTGGGCTCTGGACAGGCGAATTATGGCTACACCTTC. V and J are TRBV5-1 and TRBJ1-2, with 7 bases fitting TRBD1. V was pared by 0 bases and J by 5 bases, with 10 bases of the junction left unmatched. Germline-derived CDR1 and CDR2 are SGHRS and YFSETQ. The CDR3 length is 16 residues.

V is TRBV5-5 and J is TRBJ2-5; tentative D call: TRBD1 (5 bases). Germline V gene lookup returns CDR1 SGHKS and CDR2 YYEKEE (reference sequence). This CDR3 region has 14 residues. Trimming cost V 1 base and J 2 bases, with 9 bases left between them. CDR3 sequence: CASSLRTFQETQYF. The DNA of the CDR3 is TGTGCCAGCAGCTTGCGGACATTTCAAGAGACCCAGTACTTC.

The CDR3 nucleotides read TGTGCCAGCAGCGGATCTAGCGGCCCCACAGATACGCAGTATTTT. As protein: CASSGSSGPTDTQYF. This rearrangement joins TRBV7-3 to TRBJ2-3, with TRBD2 identical over 7 bases. Germline-derived CDR1 and CDR2 are SGHTA and FQGTGA. The CDR3 spans 15 residues. J was trimmed by 2 bases and V by 5 bases; bases with no gene match: 7.

The CDR3 bases are TGTGCCAGTAGTATACAGGGAGAGACCCAGTACTTC. This sequence encodes CASSIQGETQYF. The chain recombines TRBV19 with TRBJ2-5, with D possibly matching TRBD1 (5 bases). V dropped 2 bases and J dropped 4 bases, with 5 bases sitting between them. Germline CDR1 is LNHDA and CDR2 is SQIVND (reference sequence). The CDR3 is made up of 12 amino acids.

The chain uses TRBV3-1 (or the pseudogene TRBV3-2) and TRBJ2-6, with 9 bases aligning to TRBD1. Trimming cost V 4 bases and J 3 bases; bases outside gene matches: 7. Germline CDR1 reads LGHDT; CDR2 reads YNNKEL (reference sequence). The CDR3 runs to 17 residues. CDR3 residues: CASSPRTGGSGANVLTF. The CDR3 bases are TGTGCCAGCAGCCCACGAACAGGGGGCAGTGGGGCCAACGTCCTGACTTTC.

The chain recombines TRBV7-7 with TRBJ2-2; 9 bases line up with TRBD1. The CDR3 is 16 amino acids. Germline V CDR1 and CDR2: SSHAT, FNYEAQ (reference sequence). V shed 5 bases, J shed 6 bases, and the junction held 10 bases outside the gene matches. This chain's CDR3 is CASSTGTGTYSGELFF. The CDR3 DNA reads TGTGCCAGCAGCACGGGGACAGGGACTTACTCCGGGGAGCTGTTTTTT.

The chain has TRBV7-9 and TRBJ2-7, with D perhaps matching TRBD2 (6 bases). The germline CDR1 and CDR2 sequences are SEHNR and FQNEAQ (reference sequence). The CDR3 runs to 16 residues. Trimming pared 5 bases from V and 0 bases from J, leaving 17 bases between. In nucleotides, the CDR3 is TGTGCCAGCAGCCCGCTTAGGGGAGGAAGCTCCTACGAGCAGTACTTC. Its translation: CASSPLRGGSSYEQYF.

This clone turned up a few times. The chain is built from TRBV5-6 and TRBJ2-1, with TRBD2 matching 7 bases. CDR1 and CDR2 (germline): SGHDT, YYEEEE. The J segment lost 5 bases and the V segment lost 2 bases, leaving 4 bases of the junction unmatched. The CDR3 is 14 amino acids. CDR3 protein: CASSLSGTNNEQFF. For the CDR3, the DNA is TGTGCCAGCAGCTTAAGCGGGACTAACAATGAGCAGTTCTTC.

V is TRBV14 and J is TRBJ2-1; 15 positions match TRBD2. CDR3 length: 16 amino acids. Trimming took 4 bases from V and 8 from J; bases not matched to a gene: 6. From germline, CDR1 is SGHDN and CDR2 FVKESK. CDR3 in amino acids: CASSLVGLAGGDEQFF. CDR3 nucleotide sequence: TGTGCCAGCAGCCTTGTGGGACTAGCGGGGGGCGATGAGCAGTTCTTC.

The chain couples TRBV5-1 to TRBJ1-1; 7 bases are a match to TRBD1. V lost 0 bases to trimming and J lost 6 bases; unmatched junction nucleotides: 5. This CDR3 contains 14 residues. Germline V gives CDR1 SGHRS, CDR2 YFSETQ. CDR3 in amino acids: CASSLAGQGAEAFF. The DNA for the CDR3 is TGCGCCAGCAGCTTGGCCGGGCAGGGGGCTGAAGCTTTCTTT.

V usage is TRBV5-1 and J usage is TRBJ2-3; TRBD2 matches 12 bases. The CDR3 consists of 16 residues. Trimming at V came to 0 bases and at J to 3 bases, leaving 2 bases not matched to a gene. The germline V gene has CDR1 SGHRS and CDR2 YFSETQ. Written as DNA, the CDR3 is TGCGCCAGCAGCTTGGCTAGCGGGGGGGTTACAGATACGCAGTATTTT. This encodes CASSLASGGVTDTQYF.

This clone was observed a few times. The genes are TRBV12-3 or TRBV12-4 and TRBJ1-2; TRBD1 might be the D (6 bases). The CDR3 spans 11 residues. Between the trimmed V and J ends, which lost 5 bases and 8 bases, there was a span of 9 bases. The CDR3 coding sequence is TGTGCCAGCAGTAGGGGGTTAGGCTACACCTTC. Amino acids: CASSRGLGYTF.

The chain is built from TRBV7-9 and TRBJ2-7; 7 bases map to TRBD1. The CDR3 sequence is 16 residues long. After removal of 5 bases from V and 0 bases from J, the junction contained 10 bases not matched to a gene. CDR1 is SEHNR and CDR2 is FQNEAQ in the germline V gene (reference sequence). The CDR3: CASSGTGTAISYEQYF. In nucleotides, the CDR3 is TGTGCCAGCAGCGGAACCGGGACAGCAATCTCCTACGAGCAGTACTTC.

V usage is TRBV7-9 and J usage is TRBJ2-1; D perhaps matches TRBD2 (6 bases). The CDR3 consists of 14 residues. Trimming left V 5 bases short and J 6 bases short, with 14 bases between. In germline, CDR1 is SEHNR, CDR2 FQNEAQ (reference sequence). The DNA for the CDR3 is TGTGCCAGCAGCCGACTAGAATCCCTCAATGAGCAGTTCTTC. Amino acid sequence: CASSRLESLNEQFF.

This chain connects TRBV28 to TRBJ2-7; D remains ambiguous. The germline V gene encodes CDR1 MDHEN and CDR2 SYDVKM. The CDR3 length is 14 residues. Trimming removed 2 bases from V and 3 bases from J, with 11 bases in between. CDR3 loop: CASSLGGSGYEQYF. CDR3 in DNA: TGTGCCAGCAGTTTAGGCGGATCGGGCTACGAGCAGTACTTC.

In DNA, the CDR3 is TGTGCCAGCAGCCAAGGGGGGACAGGGGCAACTTCACCCCTCCACTTT. Its protein product is CASSQGGTGATSPLHF. This rearrangement joins TRBV3-1 (or the pseudogene TRBV3-2) to TRBJ1-6; 10 bases are a match to TRBD1. CDR1 is LGHDT, CDR2 YNNKEL, per germline (reference sequence). The CDR3 is 16 amino acids. The V and J ends lost 1 base and 9 bases, in that order; junction bases with no gene match: 6.

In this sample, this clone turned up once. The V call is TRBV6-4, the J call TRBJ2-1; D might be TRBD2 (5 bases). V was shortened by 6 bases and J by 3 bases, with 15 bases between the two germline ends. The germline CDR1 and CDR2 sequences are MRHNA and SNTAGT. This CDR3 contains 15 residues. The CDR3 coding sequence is TGTGCCAGCAGCCTGGAGGTACTCGGCTACAATGAGCAGTTCTTC. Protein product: CASSLEVLGYNEQFF.

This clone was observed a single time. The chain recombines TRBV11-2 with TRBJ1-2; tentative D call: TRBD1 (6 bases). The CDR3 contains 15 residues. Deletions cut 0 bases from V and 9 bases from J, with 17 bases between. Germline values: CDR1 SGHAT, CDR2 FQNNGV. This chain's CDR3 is CASSLESRQVTRYTF. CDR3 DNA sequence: TGTGCCAGCAGCTTAGAGTCCAGACAGGTTACCCGCTACACCTTC.

The CDR3 coding sequence is TGCGCCAGCAGCCAAGCGGGAGTTGGGCAATACAATGAGCAGTTCTTC. This gives the protein CASSQAGVGQYNEQFF. This chain links TRBV4-1 with TRBJ2-1, with D possibly being TRBD2 (6 bases). Germline CDR1 reads MGHRA; CDR2 reads YSYEKL. Trimming pared 1 base from V and 4 bases from J, leaving 14 bases between. The CDR3 loop spans 16 amino acids.

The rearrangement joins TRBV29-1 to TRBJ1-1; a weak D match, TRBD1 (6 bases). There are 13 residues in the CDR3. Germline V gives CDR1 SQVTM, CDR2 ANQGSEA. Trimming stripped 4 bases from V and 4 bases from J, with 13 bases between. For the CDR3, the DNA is TGCAGCGTTGGTTATGGGGGCAGCACTGAAGCTTTCTTT. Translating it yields CSVGYGGSTEAFF.

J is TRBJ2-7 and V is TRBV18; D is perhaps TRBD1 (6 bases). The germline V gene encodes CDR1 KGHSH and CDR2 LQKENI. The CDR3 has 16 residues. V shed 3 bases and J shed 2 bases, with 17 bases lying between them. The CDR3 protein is CASSPPLQGVPYEQYF. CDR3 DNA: TGTGCCAGCTCACCGCCACTACAGGGAGTCCCCTACGAGCAGTACTTC.

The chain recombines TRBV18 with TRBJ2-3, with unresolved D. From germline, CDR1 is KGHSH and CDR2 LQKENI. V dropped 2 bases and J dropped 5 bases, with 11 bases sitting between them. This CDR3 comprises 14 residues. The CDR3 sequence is CASSPSAPRDTQYF. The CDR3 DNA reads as TGTGCCAGCTCACCATCCGCCCCGCGAGATACGCAGTATTTT.

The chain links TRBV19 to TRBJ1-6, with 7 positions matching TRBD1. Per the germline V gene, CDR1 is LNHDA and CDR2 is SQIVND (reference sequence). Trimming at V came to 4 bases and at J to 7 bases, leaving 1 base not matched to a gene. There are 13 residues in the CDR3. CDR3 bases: TGTGCCAGTAGTACGGACAGGAATTCACCCCTCCACTTT. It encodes CASSTDRNSPLHF.

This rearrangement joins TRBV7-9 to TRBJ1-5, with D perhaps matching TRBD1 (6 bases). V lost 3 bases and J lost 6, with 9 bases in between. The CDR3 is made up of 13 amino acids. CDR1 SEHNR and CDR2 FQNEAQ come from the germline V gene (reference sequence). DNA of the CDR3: TGTGCCAGCAGCTTTTCAGGGGTTCAGCCCCAGCATTTT. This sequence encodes CASSFSGVQPQHF.

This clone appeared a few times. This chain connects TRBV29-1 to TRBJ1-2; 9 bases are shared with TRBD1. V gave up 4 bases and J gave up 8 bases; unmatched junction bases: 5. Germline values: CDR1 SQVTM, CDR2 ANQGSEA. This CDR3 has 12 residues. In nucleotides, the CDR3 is TGCAGCGTTGGGGGACAGGGCGGCGGCTACACCTTC. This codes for CSVGGQGGGYTF.

In DNA form, the CDR3 reads TGTGCCAGCAGGTGGGGGGGTAGCTCCTACGAGCAGTACTTC. Its translation: CASRWGGSSYEQYF. V gene TRBV7-2 combines with J gene TRBJ2-7; 7 bases fit TRBD2. CDR1 and CDR2 (germline): SGHTA, FQGNSA. Unmatched junction bases numbered 5, after V lost 6 bases and J lost 0 bases. The CDR3 loop spans 14 amino acids. The entire variable domain, with the rest obtained from reference TRBV7-2 and TRBJ2-7, is as follows: GAGVSQSPSNKVTEKGKDVELRCDPISGHTALYWYRQSLGQGLEFLIYFQGNSAPDKSGLPSDRFSAERTGGSVSTLTIQRTQQEDSAVYLCASRWGGSSYEQYFGPGTRLTVT.

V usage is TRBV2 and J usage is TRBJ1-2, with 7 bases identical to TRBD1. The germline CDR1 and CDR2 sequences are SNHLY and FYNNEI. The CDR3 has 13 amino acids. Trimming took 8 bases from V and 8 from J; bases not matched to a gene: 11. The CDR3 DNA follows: TGTGCCAGCCTAGACAGGGACACCGCGGGCTACACCTTC. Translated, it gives CASLDRDTAGYTF. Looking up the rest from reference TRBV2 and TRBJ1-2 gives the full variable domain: EPEVTQTPSHQVTQMGQEVILRCVPISNHLYFYWYRQILGQKVEFLVSFYNNEISEKSEIFDDQFSVERPDGSNFTLKIRSTKLEDSAMYFCASLDRDTAGYTFGSGTRLTVV.

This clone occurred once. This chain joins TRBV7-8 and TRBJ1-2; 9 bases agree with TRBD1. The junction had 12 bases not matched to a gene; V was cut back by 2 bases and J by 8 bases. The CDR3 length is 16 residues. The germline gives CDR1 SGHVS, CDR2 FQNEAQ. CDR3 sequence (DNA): TGTGCCAGCAGCTTAAGGGTTACAGGGGGCGTCGAAGGCTACACCTTC. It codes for CASSLRVTGGVEGYTF. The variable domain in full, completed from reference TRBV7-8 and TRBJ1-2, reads GAGVSQSPRYKVAKRGQDVALRCDPISGHVSLFWYQQALGQGPEFLTYFQNEAQLDKSGLPSDRFFAERPEGSVSTLKIQRTQQEDSAVYLCASSLRVTGGVEGYTFGSGTRLTVV.

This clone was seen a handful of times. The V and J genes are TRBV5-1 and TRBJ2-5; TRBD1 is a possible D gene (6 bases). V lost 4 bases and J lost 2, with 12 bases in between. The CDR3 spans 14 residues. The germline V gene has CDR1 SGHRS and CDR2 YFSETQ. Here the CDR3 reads CASSIGTSQETQYF. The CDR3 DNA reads TGCGCCAGCAGCATTGGGACATCACAAGAGACCCAGTACTTC. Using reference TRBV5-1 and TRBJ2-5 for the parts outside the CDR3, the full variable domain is KAGVTQTPRYLIKTRGQQVTLSCSPISGHRSVSWYQQTPGQGLQFLFEYFSETQRNKGNFPGRFSGRQFSNSRSEMNVSTLELGDSALYLCASSIGTSQETQYFGPGTRLLVL.

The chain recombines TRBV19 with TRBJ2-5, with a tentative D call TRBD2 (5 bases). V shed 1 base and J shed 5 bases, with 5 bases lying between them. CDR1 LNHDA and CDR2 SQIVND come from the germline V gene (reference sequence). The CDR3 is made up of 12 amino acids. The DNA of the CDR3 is TGTGCCAGTAGTATAGCGGGGGAGACCCAGTACTTC. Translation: CASSIAGETQYF.

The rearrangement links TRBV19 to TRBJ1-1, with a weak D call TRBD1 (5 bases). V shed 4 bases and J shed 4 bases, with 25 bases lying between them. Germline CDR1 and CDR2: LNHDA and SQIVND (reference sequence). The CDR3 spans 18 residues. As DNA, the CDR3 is TGTGCCAGTAGTACCTCACCCTCCTGGGGCTATAAGGGCACTGAAGCTTTCTTT. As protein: CASSTSPSWGYKGTEAFF.